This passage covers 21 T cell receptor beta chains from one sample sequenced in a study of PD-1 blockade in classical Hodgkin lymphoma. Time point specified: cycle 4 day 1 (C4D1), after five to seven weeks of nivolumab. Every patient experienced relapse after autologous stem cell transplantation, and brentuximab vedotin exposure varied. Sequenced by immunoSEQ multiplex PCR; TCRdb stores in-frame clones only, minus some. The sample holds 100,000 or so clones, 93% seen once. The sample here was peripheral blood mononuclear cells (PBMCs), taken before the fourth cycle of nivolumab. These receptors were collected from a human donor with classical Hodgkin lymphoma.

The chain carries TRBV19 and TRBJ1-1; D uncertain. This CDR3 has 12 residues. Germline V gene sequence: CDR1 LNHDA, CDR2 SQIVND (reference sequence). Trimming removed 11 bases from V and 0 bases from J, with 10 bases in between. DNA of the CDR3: TGTGCCTCAGCACATATGAACACTGAAGCTTTCTTT. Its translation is CASAHMNTEAFF. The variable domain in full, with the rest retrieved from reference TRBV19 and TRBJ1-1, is DGGITQSPKYLFRKEGQNVTLSCEQNLNHDAMYWYRQDPGQGLRLIYYSQIVNDFQKGDIAEGYSVSREKKESFPLTVTSAQKNPTAFYLCASAHMNTEAFFGQGTRLTVV.

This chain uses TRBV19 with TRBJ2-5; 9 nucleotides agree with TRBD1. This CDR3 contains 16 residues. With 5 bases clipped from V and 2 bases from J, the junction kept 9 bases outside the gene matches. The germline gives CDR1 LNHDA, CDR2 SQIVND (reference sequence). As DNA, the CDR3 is TGTGCCAGTAGTCCATGGACAGGGGCCGCGCAAGAGACCCAGTACTTC. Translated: CASSPWTGAAQETQYF.

The CDR3 DNA is TGTGCCAGCCCGACTTTTCCCCCACAGGGCGGAGGGGGTGGCACTGAAGCTTTCTTT. Translated, it gives CASPTFPPQGGGGGTEAFF. The chain carries TRBV5-8 and TRBJ1-1; tentative D call: TRBD1 (6 bases). The CDR3 consists of 19 residues. Germline lookup yields CDR1 SGHTS and CDR2 YDEGEE. Trimming removed 7 bases at V and 4 bases at J, with 32 bases between.

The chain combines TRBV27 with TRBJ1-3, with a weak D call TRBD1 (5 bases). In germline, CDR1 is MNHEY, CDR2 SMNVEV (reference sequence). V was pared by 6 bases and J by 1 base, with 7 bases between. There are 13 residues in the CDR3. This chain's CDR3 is CASSQGSGNTIYF. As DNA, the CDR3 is TGTGCCAGCAGCCAGGGATCTGGAAACACCATATATTTT.

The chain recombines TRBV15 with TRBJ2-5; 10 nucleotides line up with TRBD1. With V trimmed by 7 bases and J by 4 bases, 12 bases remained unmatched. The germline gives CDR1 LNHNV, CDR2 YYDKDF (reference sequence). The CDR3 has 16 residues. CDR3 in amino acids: CATITRGQGIRETQYF. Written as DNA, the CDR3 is TGTGCCACCATCACGAGGGGACAGGGGATACGAGAGACCCAGTACTTC.

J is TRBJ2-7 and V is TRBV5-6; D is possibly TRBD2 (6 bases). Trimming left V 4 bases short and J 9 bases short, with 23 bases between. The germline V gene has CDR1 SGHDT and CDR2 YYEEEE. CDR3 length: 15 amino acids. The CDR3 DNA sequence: TGTGCCAGCAGCACCCCCGGGACGGCCCCTAGCGCGCAGTACTTC. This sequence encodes CASSTPGTAPSAQYF. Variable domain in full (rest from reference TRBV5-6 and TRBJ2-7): DAGVTQSPTHLIKTRGQQVTLRCSPKSGHDTVSWYQQALGQGPQFIFQYYEEEERQRGNFPDRFSGHQFPNYSSELNVNALLLGDSALYLCASSTPGTAPSAQYFGPGTRLTVT.

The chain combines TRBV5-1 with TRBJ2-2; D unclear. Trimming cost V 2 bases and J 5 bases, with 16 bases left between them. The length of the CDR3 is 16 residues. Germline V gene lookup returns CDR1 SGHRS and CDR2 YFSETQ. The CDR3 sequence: CASSLSGSSRTGELFF. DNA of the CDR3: TGCGCCAGCAGCTTATCTGGTAGCTCACGTACCGGGGAGCTGTTTTTT. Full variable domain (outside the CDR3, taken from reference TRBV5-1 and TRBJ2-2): KAGVTQTPRYLIKTRGQQVTLSCSPISGHRSVSWYQQTPGQGLQFLFEYFSETQRNKGNFPGRFSGRQFSNSRSEMNVSTLELGDSALYLCASSLSGSSRTGELFFGEGSRLTVL.

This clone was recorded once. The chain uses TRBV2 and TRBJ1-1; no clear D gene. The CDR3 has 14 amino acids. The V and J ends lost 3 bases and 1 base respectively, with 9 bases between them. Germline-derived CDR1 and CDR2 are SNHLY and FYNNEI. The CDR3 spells CASSETRGNTEAFF. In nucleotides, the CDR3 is TGTGCCAGCAGTGAGACCCGTGGGAACACTGAAGCTTTCTTT.

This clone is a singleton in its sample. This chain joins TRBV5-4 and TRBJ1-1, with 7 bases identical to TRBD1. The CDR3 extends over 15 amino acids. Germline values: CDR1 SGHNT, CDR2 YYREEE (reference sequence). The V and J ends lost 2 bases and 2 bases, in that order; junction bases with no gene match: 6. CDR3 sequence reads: CASSLPTGKNTEAFF. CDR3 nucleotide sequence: TGTGCCAGCAGCTTACCGACAGGGAAAAACACTGAAGCTTTCTTT.

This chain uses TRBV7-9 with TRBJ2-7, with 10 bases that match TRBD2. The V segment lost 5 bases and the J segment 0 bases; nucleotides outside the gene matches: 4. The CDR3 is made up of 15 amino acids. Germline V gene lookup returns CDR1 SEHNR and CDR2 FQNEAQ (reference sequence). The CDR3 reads CASSLSGRHSYEQYF. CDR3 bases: TGTGCCAGCAGCCTTAGCGGGAGGCACTCCTACGAGCAGTACTTC.

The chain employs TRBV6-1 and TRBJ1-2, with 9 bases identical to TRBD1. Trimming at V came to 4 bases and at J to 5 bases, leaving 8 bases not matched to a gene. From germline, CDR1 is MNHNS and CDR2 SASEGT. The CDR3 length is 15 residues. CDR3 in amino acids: CASSAEQGAGYGYTF. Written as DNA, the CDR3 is TGTGCCAGCAGTGCCGAACAGGGGGCAGGTTATGGCTACACCTTC.

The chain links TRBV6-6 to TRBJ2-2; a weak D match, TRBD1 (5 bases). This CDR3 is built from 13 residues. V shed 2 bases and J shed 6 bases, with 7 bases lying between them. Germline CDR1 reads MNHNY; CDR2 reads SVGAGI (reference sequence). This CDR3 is CASSYGAPGELFF. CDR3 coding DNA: TGTGCCAGCAGTTACGGGGCCCCCGGGGAGCTGTTTTTT.

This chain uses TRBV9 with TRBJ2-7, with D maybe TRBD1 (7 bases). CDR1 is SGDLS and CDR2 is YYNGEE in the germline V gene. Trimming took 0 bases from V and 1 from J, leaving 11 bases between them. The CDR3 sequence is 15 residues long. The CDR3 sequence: CASSVAAGGSYEQYF. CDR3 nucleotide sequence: TGTGCCAGCAGCGTAGCGGCAGGGGGGTCCTACGAGCAGTACTTC.

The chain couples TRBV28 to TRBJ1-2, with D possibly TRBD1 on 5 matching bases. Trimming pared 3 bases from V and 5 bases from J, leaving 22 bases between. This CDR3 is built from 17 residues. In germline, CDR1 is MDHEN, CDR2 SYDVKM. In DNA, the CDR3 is TGTGCCAGCAGTTTCTCTCGTCGTTTGGGGGATCAATATGGCTACACCTTC. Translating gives CASSFSRRLGDQYGYTF.

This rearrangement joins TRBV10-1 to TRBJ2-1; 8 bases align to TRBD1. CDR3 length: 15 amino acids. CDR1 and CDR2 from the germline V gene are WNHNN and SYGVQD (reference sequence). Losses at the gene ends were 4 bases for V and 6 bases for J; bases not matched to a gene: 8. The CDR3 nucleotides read TGCGCCAGCAGTGTATCGGACAGGGAAAGCAATGAGCAGTTCTTC. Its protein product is CASSVSDRESNEQFF.

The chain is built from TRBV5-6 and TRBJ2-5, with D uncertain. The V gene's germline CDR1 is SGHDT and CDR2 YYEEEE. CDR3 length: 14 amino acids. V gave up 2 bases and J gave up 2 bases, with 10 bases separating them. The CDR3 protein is CASSFNSIQETQYF. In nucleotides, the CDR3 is TGTGCCAGCAGCTTTAATAGCATACAAGAGACCCAGTACTTC.

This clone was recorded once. CDR3 DNA: TGCGCCAGCAGCTCAGGACAGGACAATCAGCCCCAGCATTTT. Its translation is CASSSGQDNQPQHF. This chain uses TRBV5-1 with TRBJ1-5; 7 positions agree with TRBD1. Germline values: CDR1 SGHRS, CDR2 YFSETQ. V was clipped by 3 bases and J by 3 bases; unmatched bases: 3. This CDR3 has 14 residues.

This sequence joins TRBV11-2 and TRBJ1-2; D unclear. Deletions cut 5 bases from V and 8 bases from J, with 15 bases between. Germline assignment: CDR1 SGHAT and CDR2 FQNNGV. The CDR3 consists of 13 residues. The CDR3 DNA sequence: TGTGCCAGCAGCAACGGGCGTGCGCGGGGCTACACCTTC. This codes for CASSNGRARGYTF.

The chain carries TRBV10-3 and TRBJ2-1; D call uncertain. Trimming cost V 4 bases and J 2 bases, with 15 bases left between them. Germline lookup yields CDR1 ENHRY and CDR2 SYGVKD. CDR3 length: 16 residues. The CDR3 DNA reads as TGTGCCATCAGTGGAGGCGGCATAATGGCCTACAATGAGCAGTTCTTC. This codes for CAISGGGIMAYNEQFF.

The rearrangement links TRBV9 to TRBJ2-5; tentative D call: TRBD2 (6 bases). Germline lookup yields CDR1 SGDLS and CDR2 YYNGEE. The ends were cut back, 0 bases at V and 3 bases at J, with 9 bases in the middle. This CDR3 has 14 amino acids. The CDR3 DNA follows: TGTGCCAGCAGCGTAGGGACTACCAAAGAGACCCAGTACTTC. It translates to CASSVGTTKETQYF.

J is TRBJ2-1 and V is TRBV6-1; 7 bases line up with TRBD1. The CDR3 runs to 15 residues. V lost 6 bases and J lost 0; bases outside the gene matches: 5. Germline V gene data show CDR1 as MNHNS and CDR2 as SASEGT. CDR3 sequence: CASRTGPSSYNEQFF. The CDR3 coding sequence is TGTGCCAGCAGGACAGGGCCAAGCTCCTACAATGAGCAGTTCTTC.